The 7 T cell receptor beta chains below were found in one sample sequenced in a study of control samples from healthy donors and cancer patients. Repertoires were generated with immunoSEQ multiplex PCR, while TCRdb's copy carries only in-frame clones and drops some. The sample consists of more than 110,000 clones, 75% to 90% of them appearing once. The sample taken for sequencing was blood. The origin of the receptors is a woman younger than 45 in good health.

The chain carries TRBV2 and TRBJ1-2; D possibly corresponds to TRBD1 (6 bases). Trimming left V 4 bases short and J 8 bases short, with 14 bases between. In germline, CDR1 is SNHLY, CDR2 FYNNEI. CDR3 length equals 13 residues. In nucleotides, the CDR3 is TGTGCCAGCAGTGCCGTACAGGGTGGAGGCTACACCTTC. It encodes CASSAVQGGGYTF.

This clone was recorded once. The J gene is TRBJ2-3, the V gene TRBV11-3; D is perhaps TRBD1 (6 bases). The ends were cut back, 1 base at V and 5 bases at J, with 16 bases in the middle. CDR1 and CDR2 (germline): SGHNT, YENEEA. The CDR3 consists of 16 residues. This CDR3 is CASSLVGGLGKDTQYF. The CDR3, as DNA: TGTGCCAGCAGCTTAGTAGGGGGATTGGGAAAAGATACGCAGTATTTT.

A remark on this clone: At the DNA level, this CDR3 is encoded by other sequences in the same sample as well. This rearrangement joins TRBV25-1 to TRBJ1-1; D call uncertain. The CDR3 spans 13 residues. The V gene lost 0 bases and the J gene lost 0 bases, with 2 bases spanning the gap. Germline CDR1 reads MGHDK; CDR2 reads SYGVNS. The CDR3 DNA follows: TGTGCCAGCAGTGAATACGTGAACACTGAAGCTTTCTTT. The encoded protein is CASSEYVNTEAFF.

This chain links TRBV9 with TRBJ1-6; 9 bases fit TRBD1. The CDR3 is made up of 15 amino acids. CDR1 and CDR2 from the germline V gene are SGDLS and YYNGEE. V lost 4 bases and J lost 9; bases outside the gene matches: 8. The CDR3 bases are TGTGCCAGCAGCTTGGAGGGGACAGGGTTTTCACCCCTCCACTTT. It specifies CASSLEGTGFSPLHF.

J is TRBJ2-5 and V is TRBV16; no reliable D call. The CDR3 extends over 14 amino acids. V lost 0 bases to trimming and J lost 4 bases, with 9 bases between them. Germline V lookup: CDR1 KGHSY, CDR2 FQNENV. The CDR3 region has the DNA TGTGCCAGCAGCCAATCTCAGGTAGGAGAGACCCAGTACTTC. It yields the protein CASSQSQVGETQYF.

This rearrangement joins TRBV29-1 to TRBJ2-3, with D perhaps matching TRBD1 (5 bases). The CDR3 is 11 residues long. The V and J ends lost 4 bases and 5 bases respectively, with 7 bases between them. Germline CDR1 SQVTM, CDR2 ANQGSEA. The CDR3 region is CSVATGDTQYF. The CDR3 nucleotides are TGCAGCGTTGCTACAGGAGATACGCAGTATTTT.

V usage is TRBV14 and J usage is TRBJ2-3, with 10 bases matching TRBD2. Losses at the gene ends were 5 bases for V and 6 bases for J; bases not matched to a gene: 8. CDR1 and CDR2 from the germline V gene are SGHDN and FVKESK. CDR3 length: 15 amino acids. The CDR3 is CASSSFTSGTDTQYF. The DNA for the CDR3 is TGTGCCAGCAGCTCGTTTACTAGCGGGACGGATACGCAGTATTTT.